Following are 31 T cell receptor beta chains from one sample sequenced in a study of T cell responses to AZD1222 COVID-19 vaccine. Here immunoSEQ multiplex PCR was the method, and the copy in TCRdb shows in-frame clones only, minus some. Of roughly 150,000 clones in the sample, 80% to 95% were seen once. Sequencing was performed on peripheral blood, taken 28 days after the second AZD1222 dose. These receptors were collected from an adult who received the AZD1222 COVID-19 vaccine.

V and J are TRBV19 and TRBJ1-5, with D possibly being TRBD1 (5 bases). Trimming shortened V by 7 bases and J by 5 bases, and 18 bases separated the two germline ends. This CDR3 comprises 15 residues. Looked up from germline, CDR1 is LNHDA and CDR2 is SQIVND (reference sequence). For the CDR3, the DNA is TGTGCCAGTACCGCGTTTTGGGGGGTTGATCAGCCCCAGCATTTT. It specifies CASTAFWGVDQPQHF.

In DNA form, the CDR3 reads TGTGCCAGCAGTTTATCACTGCAGGTTTCCGCCATATATTTT. It codes for CASSLSLQVSAIYF. The chain employs TRBV28 and TRBJ1-3; D gene ambiguous. Per germline, CDR1 MDHEN and CDR2 SYDVKM. The CDR3 runs to 14 residues. The V gene lost 1 base and the J gene lost 11 bases, with 15 bases spanning the gap.

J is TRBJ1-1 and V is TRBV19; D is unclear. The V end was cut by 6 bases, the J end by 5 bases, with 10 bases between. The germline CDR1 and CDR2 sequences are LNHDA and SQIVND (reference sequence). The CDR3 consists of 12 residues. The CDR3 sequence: CASRPTRTEAFF. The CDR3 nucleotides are TGTGCCAGTAGGCCAACACGGACTGAAGCTTTCTTT.

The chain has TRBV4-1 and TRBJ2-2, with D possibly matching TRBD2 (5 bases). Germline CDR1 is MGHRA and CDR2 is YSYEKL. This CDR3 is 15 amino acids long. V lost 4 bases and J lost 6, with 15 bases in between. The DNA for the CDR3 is TGCGCCAGCAGCCTTATCGAGACTAATCCCGGGGAGCTGTTTTTT. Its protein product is CASSLIETNPGELFF.

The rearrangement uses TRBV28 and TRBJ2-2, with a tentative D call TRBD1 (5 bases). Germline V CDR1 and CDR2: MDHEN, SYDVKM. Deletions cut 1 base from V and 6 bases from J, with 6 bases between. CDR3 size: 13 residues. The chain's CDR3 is CASSLLGAGELFF. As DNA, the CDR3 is TGTGCCAGCAGTTTATTAGGGGCCGGGGAGCTGTTTTTT. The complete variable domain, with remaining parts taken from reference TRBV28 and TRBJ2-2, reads DVKVTQSSRYLVKRTGEKVFLECVQDMDHENMFWYRQDPGLGLRLIYFSYDVKMKEKGDIPEGYSVSREKKERFSLILESASTNQTSMYLCASSLLGAGELFFGEGSRLTVL.

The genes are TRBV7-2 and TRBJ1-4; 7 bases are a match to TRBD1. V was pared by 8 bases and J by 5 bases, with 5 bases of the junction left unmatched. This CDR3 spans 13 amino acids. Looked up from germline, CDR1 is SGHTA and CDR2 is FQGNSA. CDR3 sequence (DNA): TGTGCCAGCGGCCGGGGACAGAATGAAAAACTGTTTTTT. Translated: CASGRGQNEKLFF.

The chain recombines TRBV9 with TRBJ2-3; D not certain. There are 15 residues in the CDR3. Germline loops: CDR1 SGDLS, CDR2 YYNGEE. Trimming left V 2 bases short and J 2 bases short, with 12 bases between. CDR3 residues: CASSVYGPHTDTQYF. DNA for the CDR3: TGTGCCAGCAGCGTTTACGGACCCCACACAGATACGCAGTATTTT.

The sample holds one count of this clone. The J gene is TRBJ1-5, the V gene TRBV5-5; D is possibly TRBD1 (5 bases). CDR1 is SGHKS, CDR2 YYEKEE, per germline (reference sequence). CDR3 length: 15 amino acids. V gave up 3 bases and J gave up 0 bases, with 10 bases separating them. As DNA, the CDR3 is TGTGCCAGCAGCTCCGGGACCCATAGCAATCAGCCCCAGCATTTT. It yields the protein CASSSGTHSNQPQHF.

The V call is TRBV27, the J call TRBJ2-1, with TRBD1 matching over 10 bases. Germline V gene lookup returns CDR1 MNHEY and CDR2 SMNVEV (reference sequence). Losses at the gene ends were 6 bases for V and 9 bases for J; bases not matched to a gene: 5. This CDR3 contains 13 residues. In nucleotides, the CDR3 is TGTGCCAGCAGGATGACAGGGGGCAGTGAGCAGTTCTTC. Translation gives CASRMTGGSEQFF.

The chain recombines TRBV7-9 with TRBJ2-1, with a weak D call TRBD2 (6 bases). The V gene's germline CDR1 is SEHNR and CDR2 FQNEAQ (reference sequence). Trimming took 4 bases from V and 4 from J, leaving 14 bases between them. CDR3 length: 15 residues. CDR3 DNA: TGTGCCAGCAGCTCGGACTACCAAGCGTACAATGAGCAGTTCTTC. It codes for CASSSDYQAYNEQFF.

Here the CDR3 DNA reads TGTGCCAGCAGCCCAGGACTAGCGGGGGGGCCTCCCCCAGATACGCAGTATTTT. As protein: CASSPGLAGGPPPDTQYF. The rearrangement links TRBV4-2 to TRBJ2-3, with TRBD2 matching 15 bases. V gave up 4 bases and J gave up 4 bases; unmatched junction bases: 9. Germline CDR1 reads LGHNA; CDR2 reads YNFKEQ. CDR3 length: 18 residues.

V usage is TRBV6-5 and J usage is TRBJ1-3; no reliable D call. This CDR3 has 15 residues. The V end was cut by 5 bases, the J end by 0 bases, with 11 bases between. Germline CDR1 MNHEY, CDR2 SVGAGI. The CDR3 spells CASSLAVPSGNTIYF. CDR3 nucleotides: TGTGCCAGCAGTCTTGCAGTGCCCTCTGGAAACACCATATATTTT.

CDR3 residues: CASSQGWGAYYNEQFF. DNA of the CDR3: TGTGCCAGCAGTCAGGGGTGGGGGGCCTACTACAATGAGCAGTTCTTC. The V call is TRBV2, the J call TRBJ2-1; D is perhaps TRBD1 or TRBD2 (6 bases each). There are 16 residues in the CDR3. The V end was cut by 5 bases, the J end by 3 bases, with 17 bases between. Germline V CDR1 and CDR2: SNHLY, FYNNEI.

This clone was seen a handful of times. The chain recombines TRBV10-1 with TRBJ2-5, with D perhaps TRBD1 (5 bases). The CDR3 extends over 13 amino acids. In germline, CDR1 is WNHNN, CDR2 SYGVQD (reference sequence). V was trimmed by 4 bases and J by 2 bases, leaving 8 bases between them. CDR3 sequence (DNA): TGCGCCAGCAGTGCCGGACAACAAGAGACCCAGTACTTC. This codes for CASSAGQQETQYF.

Here the CDR3 reads CATSEKRFGRSGNSGANVLTF. For the CDR3, the DNA is TGTGCCACCAGTGAAAAACGGTTCGGGCGGTCAGGCAACTCTGGGGCCAACGTCCTGACTTTC. This chain joins TRBV24-1 and TRBJ2-6; no reliable D call. The CDR3 has 21 residues. Trimming took off 4 bases at V and 0 bases at J, with 24 bases between the two ends. Germline values: CDR1 KGHDR, CDR2 SFDVKD.

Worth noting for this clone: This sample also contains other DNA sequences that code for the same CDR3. The CDR3 is CASSRLAGANTGELFF. DNA of the CDR3: TGCGCCAGCAGCAGATTAGCGGGAGCCAACACCGGGGAGCTGTTTTTT. The genes are TRBV4-3 and TRBJ2-2; 9 bases align to TRBD2. J gave up 2 bases and V 5 bases, and 6 bases lay outside the gene matches. Germline V gene lookup returns CDR1 LGHNA and CDR2 YSLEER. The CDR3 contains 16 residues.

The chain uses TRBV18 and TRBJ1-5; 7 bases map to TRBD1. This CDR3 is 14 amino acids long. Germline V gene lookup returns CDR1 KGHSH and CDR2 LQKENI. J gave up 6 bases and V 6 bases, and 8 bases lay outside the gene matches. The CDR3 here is CASSPGTEGQPQHF. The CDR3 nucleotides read TGTGCCAGCTCGCCGGGGACAGAGGGTCAGCCCCAGCATTTT.

The CDR3 reads CSVKRTGDTEAFF. Written as DNA, the CDR3 is TGCAGCGTAAAACGGACAGGGGACACTGAAGCTTTCTTT. This chain links TRBV29-1 with TRBJ1-1; 9 bases match TRBD1. V lost 6 bases, J lost 3 bases, and 5 bases stayed unmatched. The CDR3 loop spans 13 amino acids. The V gene's germline CDR1 is SQVTM and CDR2 ANQGSEA.

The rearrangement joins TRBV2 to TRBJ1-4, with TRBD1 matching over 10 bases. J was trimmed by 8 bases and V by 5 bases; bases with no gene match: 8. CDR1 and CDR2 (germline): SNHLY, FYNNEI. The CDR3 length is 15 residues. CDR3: CASSRDRGQVEKLFF. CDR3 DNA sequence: TGTGCCAGCAGTCGGGACAGGGGCCAGGTGGAAAAACTGTTTTTT.

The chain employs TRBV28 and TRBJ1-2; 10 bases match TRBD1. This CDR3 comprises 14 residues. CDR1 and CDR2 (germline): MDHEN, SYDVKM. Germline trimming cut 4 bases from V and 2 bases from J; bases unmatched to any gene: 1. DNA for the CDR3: TGTGCCAGCAGTTGGACAGGGGGGAACTATGGCTACACCTTC. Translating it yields CASSWTGGNYGYTF.

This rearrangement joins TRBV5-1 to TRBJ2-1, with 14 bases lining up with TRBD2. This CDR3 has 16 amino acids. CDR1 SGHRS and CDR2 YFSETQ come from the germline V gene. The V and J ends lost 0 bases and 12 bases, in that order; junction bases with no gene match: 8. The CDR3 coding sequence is TGCGCCAGCAGCTTGGGGCCGGGACTAGCGGGAGTAGGGCAGTTCTTC. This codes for CASSLGPGLAGVGQFF.

Here the CDR3 DNA reads TGTGCCAGCAGCGTACTTAGCGCTAACTATGGCTACACCTTC. This gives the protein CASSVLSANYGYTF. The V and J genes are TRBV7-9 and TRBJ1-2; D is unresolved. The length of the CDR3 is 14 residues. The V end was cut by 5 bases, the J end by 0 bases, with 10 bases between. CDR1 and CDR2 (germline): SEHNR, FQNEAQ (reference sequence). The whole variable domain, filled in from reference TRBV7-9 and TRBJ1-2, reads DTGVSQNPRHKITKRGQNVTFRCDPISEHNRLYWYRQTLGQGPEFLTYFQNEAQLEKSRLLSDRFSAERPKGSFSTLEIQRTEQGDSAMYLCASSVLSANYGYTFGSGTRLTVV.

CDR3 sequence: CASSDGPFSSYEQYF. In DNA form, the CDR3 reads TGTGCCAGCAGCGACGGACCTTTCTCCTCCTACGAGCAGTACTTC. The chain combines TRBV6-2 or TRBV6-3 with TRBJ2-7; the D is unclear. This CDR3 region has 15 residues. V lost 6 bases to trimming and J lost 0 bases, with 15 bases between them. Germline V gives CDR1 MNHEY, CDR2 SVGEGT.

The CDR3 DNA reads TGTGCCAGCAGCTTGCGCAGGACAGGGATATCTAACTATGGCTACACCTTC. It codes for CASSLRRTGISNYGYTF. The chain links TRBV5-6 to TRBJ1-2, with TRBD1 matching 8 bases. Germline CDR1 is SGHDT and CDR2 is YYEEEE. The junction had 8 bases not matched to a gene; V was cut back by 1 base and J by 0 bases. The CDR3 has 17 amino acids.

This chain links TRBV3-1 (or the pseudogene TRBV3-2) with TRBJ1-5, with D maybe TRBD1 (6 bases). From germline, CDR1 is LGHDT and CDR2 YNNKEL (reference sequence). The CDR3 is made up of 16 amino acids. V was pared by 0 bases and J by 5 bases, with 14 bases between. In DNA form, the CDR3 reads TGTGCCAGCAGCCAAGACCTGGACAGTTCCCATCAGCCCCAGCATTTT. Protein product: CASSQDLDSSHQPQHF.

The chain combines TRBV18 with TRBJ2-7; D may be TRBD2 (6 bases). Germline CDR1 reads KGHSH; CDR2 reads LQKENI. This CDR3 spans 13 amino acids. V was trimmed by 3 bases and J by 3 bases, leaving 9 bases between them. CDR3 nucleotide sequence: TGTGCCAGCTCACCTCCGGGAGACTACGAGCAGTACTTC. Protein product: CASSPPGDYEQYF. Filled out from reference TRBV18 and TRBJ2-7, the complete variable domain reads NAGVMQNPRHLVRRRGQEARLRCSPMKGHSHVYWYRQLPEEGLKFMVYLQKENIIDESGMPKERFSAEFPKEGPSILRIQQVVRGDSAAYFCASSPPGDYEQYFGPGTRLTVT.

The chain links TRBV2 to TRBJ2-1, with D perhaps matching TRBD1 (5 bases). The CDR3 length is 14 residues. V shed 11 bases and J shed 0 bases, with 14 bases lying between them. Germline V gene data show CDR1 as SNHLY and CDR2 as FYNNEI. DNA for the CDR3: TGTGCCGGTCCTCCGGACACCTCCTACAATGAGCAGTTCTTC. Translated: CAGPPDTSYNEQFF.

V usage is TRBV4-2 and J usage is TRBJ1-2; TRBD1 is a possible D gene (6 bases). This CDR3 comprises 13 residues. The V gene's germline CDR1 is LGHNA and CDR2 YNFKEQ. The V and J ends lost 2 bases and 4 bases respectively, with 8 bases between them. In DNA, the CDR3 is TGTGCCAGCAGCCAAACAGGGAGCTATGGCTACACCTTC. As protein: CASSQTGSYGYTF.

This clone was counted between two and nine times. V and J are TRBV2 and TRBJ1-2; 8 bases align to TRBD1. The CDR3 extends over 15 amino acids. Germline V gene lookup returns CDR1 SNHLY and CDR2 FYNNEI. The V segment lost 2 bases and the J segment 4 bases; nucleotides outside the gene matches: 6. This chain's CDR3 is CASSESRGRSYGYTF. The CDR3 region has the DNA TGTGCCAGCAGTGAAAGCAGGGGGCGCAGCTATGGCTACACCTTC.

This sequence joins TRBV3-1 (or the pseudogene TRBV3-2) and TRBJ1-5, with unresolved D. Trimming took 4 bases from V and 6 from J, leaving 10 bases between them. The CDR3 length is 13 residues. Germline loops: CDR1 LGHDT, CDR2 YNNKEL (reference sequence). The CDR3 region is CASSPGLIQPQHF. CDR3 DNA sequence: TGTGCCAGCAGCCCCGGACTCATTCAGCCCCAGCATTTT.

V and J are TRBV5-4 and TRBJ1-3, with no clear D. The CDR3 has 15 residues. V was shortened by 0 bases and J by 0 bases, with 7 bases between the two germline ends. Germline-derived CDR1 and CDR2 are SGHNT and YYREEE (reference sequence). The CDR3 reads CASSLDPVSGNTIYF. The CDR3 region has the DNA TGTGCCAGCAGCTTGGATCCAGTCTCTGGAAACACCATATATTTT.